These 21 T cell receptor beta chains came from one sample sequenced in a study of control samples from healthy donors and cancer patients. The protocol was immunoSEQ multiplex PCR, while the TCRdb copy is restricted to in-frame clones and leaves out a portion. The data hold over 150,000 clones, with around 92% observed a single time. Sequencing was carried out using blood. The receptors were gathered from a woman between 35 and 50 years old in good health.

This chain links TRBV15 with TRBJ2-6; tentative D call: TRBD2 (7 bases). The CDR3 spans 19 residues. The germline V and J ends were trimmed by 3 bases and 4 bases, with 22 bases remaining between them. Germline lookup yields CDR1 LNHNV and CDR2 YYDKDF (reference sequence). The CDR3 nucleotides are TGTGCCACCAGCAGCCTACGTGGGGGGGGCCCGTTCGGGGCCAACGTCCTGACTTTC. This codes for CATSSLRGGGPFGANVLTF.

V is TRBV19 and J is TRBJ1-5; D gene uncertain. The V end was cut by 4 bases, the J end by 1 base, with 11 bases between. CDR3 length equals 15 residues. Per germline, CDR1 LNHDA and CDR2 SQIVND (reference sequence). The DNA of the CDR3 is TGTGCCAGTAGTAGGTATGGACGCAGCAATCAGCCCCAGCATTTT. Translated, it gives CASSRYGRSNQPQHF.

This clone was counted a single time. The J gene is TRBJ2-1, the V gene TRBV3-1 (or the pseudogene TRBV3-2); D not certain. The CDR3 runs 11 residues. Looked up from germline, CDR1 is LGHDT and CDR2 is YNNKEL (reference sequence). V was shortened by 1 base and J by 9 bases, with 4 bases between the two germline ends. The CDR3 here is CASSQVTEQFF. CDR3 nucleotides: TGTGCCAGCAGCCAAGTGACTGAGCAGTTCTTC.

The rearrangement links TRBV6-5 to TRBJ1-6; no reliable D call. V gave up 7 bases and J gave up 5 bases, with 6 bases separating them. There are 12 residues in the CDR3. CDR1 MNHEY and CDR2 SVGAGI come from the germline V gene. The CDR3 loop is CASTQDNSPLHF. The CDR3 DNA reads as TGTGCCAGCACCCAAGATAATTCACCCCTCCACTTT.

The CDR3 DNA reads TGTGCCAGCTTCGACACGAACTATGGCTACACCTTC. Translated, it gives CASFDTNYGYTF. This chain uses TRBV2 with TRBJ1-2; D not certain. Germline CDR1 is SNHLY and CDR2 is FYNNEI. Deletions cut 8 bases from V and 2 bases from J, with 9 bases between. The CDR3 is 12 amino acids.

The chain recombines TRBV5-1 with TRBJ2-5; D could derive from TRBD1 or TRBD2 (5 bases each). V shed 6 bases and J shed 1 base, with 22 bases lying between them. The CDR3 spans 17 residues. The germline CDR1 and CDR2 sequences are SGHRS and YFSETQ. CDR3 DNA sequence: TGCGCCAGCACCAAGACTAACGGCAGGGAATCCCAAGAGACCCAGTACTTC. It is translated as CASTKTNGRESQETQYF.

CDR3 DNA: TGTGCCAGTAGTAGTCCCGTCCGGTATCTCGACTATGGCTACACCTTC. It codes for CASSSPVRYLDYGYTF. The rearrangement links TRBV19 to TRBJ1-2; D unresolved. There are 16 residues in the CDR3. V dropped 4 bases and J dropped 3 bases, with 18 bases sitting between them. The germline gives CDR1 LNHDA, CDR2 SQIVND (reference sequence).

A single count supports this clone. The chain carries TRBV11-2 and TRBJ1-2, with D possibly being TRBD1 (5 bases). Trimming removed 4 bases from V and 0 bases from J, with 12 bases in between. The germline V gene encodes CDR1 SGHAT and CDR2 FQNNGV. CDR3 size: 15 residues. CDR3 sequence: CASSSQGEANYGYTF. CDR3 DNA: TGTGCCAGCAGCTCCCAGGGAGAAGCTAACTATGGCTACACCTTC.

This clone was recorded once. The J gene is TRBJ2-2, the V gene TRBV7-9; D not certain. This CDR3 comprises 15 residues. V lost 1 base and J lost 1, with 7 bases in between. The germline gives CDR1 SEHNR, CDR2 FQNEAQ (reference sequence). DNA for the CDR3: TGTGCCAGCAGCTTAGTTGAAAAGAACACCGGGGAGCTGTTTTTT. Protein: CASSLVEKNTGELFF.

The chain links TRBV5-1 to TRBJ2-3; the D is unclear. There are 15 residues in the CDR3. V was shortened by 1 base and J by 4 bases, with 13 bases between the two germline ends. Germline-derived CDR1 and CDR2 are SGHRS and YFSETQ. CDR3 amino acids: CASSLISSKPDTQYF. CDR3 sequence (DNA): TGCGCCAGCAGCTTGATAAGCTCGAAACCAGATACGCAGTATTTT.

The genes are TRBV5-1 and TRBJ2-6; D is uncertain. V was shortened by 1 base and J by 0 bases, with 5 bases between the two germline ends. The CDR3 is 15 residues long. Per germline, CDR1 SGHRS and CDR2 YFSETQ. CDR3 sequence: CASSLSGSGANVLTF. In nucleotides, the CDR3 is TGCGCCAGCAGCTTGTCAGGCTCTGGGGCCAACGTCCTGACTTTC.

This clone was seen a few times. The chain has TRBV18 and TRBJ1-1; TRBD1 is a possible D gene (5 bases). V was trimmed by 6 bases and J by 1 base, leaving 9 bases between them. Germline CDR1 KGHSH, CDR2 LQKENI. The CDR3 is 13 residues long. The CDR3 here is CASSHDRNTEAFF. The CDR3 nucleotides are TGTGCCAGCTCTCACGACAGGAACACTGAAGCTTTCTTT.

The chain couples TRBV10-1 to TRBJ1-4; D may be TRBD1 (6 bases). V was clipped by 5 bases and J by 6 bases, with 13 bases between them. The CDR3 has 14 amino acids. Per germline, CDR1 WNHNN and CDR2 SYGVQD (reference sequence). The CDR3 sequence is CASSSGEIDEKLFF. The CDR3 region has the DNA TGCGCCAGCAGTTCAGGGGAAATCGATGAAAAACTGTTTTTT.

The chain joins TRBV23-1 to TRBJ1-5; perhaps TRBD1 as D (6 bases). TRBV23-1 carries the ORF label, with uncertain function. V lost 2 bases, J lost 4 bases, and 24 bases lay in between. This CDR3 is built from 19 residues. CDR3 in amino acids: CASSQRPGTPKGSNQPQHF. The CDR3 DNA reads TGCGCCAGCAGTCAACGACCCGGGACACCCAAGGGGAGTAATCAGCCCCAGCATTTT.

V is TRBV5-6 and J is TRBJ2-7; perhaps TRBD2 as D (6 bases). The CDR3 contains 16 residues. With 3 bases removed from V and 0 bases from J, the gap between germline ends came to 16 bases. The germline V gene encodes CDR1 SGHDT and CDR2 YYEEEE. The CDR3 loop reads CASSWGWEEDSYEQYF. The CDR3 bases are TGTGCCAGCAGCTGGGGATGGGAGGAGGACTCCTACGAGCAGTACTTC. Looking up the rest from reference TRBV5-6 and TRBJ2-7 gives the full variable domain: DAGVTQSPTHLIKTRGQQVTLRCSPKSGHDTVSWYQQALGQGPQFIFQYYEEEERQRGNFPDRFSGHQFPNYSSELNVNALLLGDSALYLCASSWGWEEDSYEQYFGPGTRLTVT.

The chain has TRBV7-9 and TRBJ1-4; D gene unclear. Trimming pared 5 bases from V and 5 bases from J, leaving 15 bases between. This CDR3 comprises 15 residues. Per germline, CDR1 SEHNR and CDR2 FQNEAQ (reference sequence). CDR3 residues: CASSAGNGQNEKLFF. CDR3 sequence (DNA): TGTGCCAGCAGCGCGGGCAACGGGCAAAATGAAAAACTGTTTTTT.

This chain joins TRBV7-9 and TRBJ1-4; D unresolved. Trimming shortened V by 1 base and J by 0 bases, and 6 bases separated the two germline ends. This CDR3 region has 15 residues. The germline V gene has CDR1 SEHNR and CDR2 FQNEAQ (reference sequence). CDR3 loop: CASSLVEATNEKLFF. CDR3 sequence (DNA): TGTGCCAGCAGCTTAGTAGAGGCAACTAATGAAAAACTGTTTTTT.

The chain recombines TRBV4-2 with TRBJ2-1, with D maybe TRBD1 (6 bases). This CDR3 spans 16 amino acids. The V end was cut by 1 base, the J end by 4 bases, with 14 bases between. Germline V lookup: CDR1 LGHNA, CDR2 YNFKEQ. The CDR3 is CASSQAARGLYNEQFF. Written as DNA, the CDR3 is TGTGCCAGCAGCCAAGCCGCCAGGGGTCTATACAATGAGCAGTTCTTC.

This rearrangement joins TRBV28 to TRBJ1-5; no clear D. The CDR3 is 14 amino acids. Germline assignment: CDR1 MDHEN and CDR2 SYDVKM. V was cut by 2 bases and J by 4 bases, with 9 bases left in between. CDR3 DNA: TGTGCCAGCAGTTTACGGGCCCTTAATCAGCCCCAGCATTTT. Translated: CASSLRALNQPQHF.

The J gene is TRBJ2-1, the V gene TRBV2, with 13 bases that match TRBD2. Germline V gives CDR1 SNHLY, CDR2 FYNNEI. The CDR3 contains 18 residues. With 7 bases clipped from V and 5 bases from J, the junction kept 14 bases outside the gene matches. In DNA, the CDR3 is TGTGCCAGCACCGGCCGGGAGGGTGGACTAGCGGGGGACAATGAGCAGTTCTTC. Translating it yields CASTGREGGLAGDNEQFF. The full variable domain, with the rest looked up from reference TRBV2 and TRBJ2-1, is EPEVTQTPSHQVTQMGQEVILRCVPISNHLYFYWYRQILGQKVEFLVSFYNNEISEKSEIFDDQFSVERPDGSNFTLKIRSTKLEDSAMYFCASTGREGGLAGDNEQFFGPGTRLTVL.

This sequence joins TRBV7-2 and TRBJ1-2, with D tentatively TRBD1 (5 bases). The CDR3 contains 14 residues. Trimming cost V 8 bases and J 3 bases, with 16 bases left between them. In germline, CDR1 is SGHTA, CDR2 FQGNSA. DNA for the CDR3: TGTGCCAGCTCGCCCATGCAGGGCGACTATGGCTACACCTTC. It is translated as CASSPMQGDYGYTF. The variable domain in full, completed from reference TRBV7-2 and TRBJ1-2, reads GAGVSQSPSNKVTEKGKDVELRCDPISGHTALYWYRQSLGQGLEFLIYFQGNSAPDKSGLPSDRFSAERTGGSVSTLTIQRTQQEDSAVYLCASSPMQGDYGYTFGSGTRLTVV.